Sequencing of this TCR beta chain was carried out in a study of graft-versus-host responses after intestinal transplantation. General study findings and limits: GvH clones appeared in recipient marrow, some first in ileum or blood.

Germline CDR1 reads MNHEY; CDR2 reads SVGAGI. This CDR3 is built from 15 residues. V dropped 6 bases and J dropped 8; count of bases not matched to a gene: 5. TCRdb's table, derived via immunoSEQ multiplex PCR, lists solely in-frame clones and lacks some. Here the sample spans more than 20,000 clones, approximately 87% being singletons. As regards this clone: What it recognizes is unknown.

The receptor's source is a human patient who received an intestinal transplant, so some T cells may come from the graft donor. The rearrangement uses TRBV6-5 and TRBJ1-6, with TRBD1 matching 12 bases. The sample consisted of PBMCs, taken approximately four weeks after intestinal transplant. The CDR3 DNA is TGTGCCAGCAGGCGGGACAGGGGGCTTTATTCACCCCTCCACTTT. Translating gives CASRRDRGLYSPLHF.